This T cell receptor beta chain was recovered during a study of early T cells in non-severe SARS-CoV-2 infection. This CDR3 has 15 amino acids. Germline values: CDR1 SGHVS, CDR2 FNYEAQ. The V gene end was trimmed by 5 bases and the J gene end by 3 bases; junction bases not matched to a gene: 5. This clonotype showed up just a few times. Individual cDNA molecules each received unique molecular identifiers attached to them. TCRdb recomputed calls from the 5' RACE reads with MiXCR, one row per CDR3 protein. The table includes tens of thousands of distinct CDR3 sequences, roughly an eighth detected once. Sequences were obtained from whole blood. The receptor was isolated from an adult who was a healthcare worker with PCR-confirmed SARS-CoV-2 infection or an uninfected control (not recorded which). The chain uses TRBV7-6 and TRBJ2-1, with TRBD1 matching over 9 bases. The CDR3 here is CASSPTGGLYNEQFF. The CDR3 nucleotides read TGTGCCAGCAGCCCAACAGGGGGCCTCTACAATGAGCAGTTCTTC.